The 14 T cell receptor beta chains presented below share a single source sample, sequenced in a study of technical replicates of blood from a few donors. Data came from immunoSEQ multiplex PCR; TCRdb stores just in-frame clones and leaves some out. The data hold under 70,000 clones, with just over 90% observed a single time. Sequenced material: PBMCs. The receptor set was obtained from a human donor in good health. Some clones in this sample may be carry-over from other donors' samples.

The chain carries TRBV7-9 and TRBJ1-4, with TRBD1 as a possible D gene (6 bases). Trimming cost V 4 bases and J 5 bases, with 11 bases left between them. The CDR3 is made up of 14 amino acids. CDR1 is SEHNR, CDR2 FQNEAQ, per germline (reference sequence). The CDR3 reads CASSSYGTNEKLFF. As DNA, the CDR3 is TGTGCCAGCAGCTCCTACGGGACAAATGAAAAACTGTTTTTT.

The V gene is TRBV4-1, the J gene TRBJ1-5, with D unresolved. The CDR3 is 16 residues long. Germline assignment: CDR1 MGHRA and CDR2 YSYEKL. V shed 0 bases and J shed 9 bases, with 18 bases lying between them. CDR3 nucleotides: TGCGCCAGCAGCCAAGAGTTCTCGGCCTCGGGGTGGCCCCAGCATTTT. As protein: CASSQEFSASGWPQHF.

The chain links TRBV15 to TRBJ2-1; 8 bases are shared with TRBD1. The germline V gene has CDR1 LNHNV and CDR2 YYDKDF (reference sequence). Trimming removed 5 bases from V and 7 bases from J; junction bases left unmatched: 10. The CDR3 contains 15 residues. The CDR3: CATSLDRQGANEQFF. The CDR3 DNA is TGTGCCACCAGCCTCGATCGGCAGGGGGCGAATGAGCAGTTCTTC.

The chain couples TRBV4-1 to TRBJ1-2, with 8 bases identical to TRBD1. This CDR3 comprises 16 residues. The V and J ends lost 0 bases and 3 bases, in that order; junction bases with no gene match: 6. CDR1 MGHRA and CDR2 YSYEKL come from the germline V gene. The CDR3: CASSQEGAGGYYGYTF. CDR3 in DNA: TGCGCCAGCAGCCAAGAAGGCGCAGGGGGCTACTATGGCTACACCTTC.

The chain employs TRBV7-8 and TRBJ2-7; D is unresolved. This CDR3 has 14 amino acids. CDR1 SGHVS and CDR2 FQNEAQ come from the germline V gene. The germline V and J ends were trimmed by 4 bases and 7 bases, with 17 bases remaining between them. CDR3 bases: TGTGCCAGCAGCTCGGTCCTAACCCCAGGAGAGCAGTACTTC. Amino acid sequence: CASSSVLTPGEQYF.

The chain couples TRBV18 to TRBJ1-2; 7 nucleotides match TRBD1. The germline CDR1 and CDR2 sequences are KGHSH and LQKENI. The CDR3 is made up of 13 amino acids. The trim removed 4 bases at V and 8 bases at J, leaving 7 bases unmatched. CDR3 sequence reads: CASSLQTGLGYTF. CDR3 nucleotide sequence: TGTGCCAGCTCACTCCAGACAGGGCTCGGCTACACCTTC.

CDR3 loop: CASSYPRENYGYTF. The CDR3 DNA sequence: TGTGCCAGCAGTTACCCCCGGGAAAACTATGGCTACACCTTC. J is TRBJ1-2 and V is TRBV6-6; D unresolved. V was clipped by 2 bases and J by 2 bases, with 9 bases between them. The CDR3 runs 14 residues. Germline CDR1 is MNHNY and CDR2 is SVGAGI (reference sequence).

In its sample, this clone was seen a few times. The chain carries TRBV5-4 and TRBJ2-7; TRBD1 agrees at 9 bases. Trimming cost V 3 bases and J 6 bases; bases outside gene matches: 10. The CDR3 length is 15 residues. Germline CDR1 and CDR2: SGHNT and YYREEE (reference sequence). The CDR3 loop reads CASSSPGQGIGEQYF. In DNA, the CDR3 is TGTGCCAGCAGCTCTCCGGGACAGGGAATTGGCGAGCAGTACTTC.

CDR3 bases: TGTGCCAGCAGTCCTCCGGGACAAACAGAGACCCAGTACTTC. It yields the protein CASSPPGQTETQYF. The chain uses TRBV6-6 and TRBJ2-5; D might be TRBD1 (6 bases). V lost 5 bases to trimming and J lost 4 bases, with 14 bases between them. The CDR3 is 14 residues long. The germline gives CDR1 MNHNY, CDR2 SVGAGI (reference sequence).

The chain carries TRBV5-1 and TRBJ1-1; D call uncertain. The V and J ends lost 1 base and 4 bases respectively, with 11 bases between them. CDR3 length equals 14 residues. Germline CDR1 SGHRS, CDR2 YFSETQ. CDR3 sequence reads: CASSLSGERTEAFF. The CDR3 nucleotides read TGCGCCAGCAGCTTGTCCGGGGAGCGCACTGAAGCTTTCTTT.

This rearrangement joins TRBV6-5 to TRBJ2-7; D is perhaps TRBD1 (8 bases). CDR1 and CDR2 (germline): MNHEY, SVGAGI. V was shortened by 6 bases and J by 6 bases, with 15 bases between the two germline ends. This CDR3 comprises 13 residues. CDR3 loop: CASSTGGAVEQYF. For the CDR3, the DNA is TGTGCCAGCAGCACAGGGGGGGCGGTCGAGCAGTACTTC.

The CDR3 loop is CASSSYTGELFF. The DNA of the CDR3 is TGTGCCAGCAGCTCGTACACCGGGGAGCTGTTTTTT. The V gene is TRBV7-2, the J gene TRBJ2-2; D unclear. Deletions cut 4 bases from V and 3 bases from J, with 3 bases between. Germline assignment: CDR1 SGHTA and CDR2 FQGNSA. This CDR3 spans 12 amino acids.

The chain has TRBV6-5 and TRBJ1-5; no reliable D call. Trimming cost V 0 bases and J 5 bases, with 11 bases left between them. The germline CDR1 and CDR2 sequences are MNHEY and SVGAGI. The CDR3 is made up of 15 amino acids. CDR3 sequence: CASSYSSAEHQPQHF. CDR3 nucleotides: TGTGCCAGCAGTTACTCGTCGGCGGAACATCAGCCCCAGCATTTT.

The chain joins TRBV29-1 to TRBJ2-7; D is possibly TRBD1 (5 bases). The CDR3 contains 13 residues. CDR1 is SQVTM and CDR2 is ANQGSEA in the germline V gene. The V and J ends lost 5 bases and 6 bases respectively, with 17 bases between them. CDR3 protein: CSVRSGRAGEQYF. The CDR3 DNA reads TGCAGCGTTCGGTCGGGCAGGGCTGGCGAGCAGTACTTC.